The T cell receptor beta chain described here comes from a study of blood T cell repertoires in COVID-19. Across the study: Acute-phase and convalescent COVID-19 samples originated in the United States, Italy and Spain. In each case, the material was cDNA or gDNA derived from T cells, B-cell-depleted T cells, or PBMCs.

With 2 bases clipped from V and 6 bases from J, the junction kept 5 bases outside the gene matches. CDR3 length: 14 amino acids. The germline CDR1 and CDR2 sequences are MNHEY and SMNVEV (reference sequence). Under the authors' procedure: Using reference gene primer amplification, nucleated cell counts were estimated. The table came from immunoSEQ multiplex PCR; TCRdb's copy has only in-frame clones and leaves some out. Clonal size and the V and J genes are those of that table, whereas D and trimming came from the DNA. This sample yields about 130,000 clones, of which roughly four fifths are seen a single time; 15% to 20% belongs to the top ten.

This receptor was obtained from a man under 40 who had recovered from COVID-19. The sequencing sample was made of PBMCs or T cells enriched from blood (not recorded which). This chain links TRBV27 with TRBJ1-2; 8 nucleotides line up with TRBD1. DNA for the CDR3: TGTGCCAGCAGTTTACGAGGACAGGGCCATGGCTACACCTTC. Protein: CASSLRGQGHGYTF.